What follows are 3 T cell receptor beta chains derived from one specimen sequenced in a study of early T cells in non-severe SARS-CoV-2 infection. MiXCR, applied by TCRdb to the 5' RACE reads, yields one record per CDR3 protein. The data show about 61,000 distinct CDR3 sequences, about 12% seen once. Sequencing used whole blood, obtained at baseline. The receptors stem from an adult who was a healthcare worker with PCR-confirmed SARS-CoV-2 infection or an uninfected control (not recorded which). The donor label of this sample is uncertain.

This clonotype was observed a few times. CDR3 in DNA: TGCGCCAGCAGCTCCCTACAGGTGGCCCAAGAGACCCAGTACTTC. Protein sequence: CASSSLQVAQETQYF. The chain joins TRBV5-1 to TRBJ2-5, with D tentatively TRBD1 (5 bases). V gave up 3 bases and J gave up 1 base, with 13 bases separating them. This CDR3 comprises 15 residues. Germline-derived CDR1 and CDR2 are SGHRS and YFSETQ.

This CDR3 reads CASSSLQGRADTQYF. CDR3 DNA sequence: TGTGCCAGCAGCTCCTTACAGGGACGGGCGGATACGCAGTATTTT. V gene TRBV11-2 combines with J gene TRBJ2-3; the D gene is possibly TRBD1 (6 bases). The germline V gene has CDR1 SGHAT and CDR2 FQNNGV. The CDR3 loop spans 15 amino acids. Trimming took 4 bases from V and 6 from J, leaving 17 bases between them.

A few counts support this clonotype. The chain carries TRBV9 and TRBJ2-6; D unclear. The CDR3 spans 15 residues. V was pared by 0 bases and J by 2 bases, with 6 bases between. Germline V gene data show CDR1 as SGDLS and CDR2 as YYNGEE. The CDR3 protein is CASSVALAGANVLTF. The CDR3, as DNA: TGTGCCAGCAGCGTAGCCTTAGCTGGGGCCAACGTCCTGACTTTC. Based on the CDR3 plus reference TRBV9 and TRBJ2-6, the full variable domain is DSGVTQTPKHLITATGQRVTLRCSPRSGDLSVYWYQQSLDQGLQFLIQYYNGEERAKGNILERFSAQQFPDLHSELNLSSLELGDSALYFCASSVALAGANVLTFGAGSRLTVL.